The sequence of this T cell receptor beta chain was determined in a study of OX40 agonist ivuxolimab in advanced cancers. Regarding this clone: Its antigen remains unknown.

Per the germline V gene, CDR1 is LNHDA and CDR2 is SQIVND (reference sequence). The length of the CDR3 is 15 residues. After removal of 10 bases from V and 8 bases from J, the junction contained 17 bases not matched to a gene. Study-level points and caveats: Average numbers of expanded clones were greater in CD8+ T cells than in CD4+.

Profiling relied on immunoSEQ multiplex PCR, and the TCRdb table lists in-frame clones only, not all of them. The data show approximately 69,000 clones, around 90% seen once. This rearrangement joins TRBV19 to TRBJ2-1, with TRBD1 matching 7 bases. Sequenced here: CD4+ or CD8+ T cells sorted from blood, sampled in a trial of the OX40 agonist ivuxolimab. The sequence came from an adult with an advanced solid tumor such as melanoma, head and neck, liver or kidney cancer. CDR3 in amino acids: CATRNRGKIFDEQFF. The CDR3 DNA is TGTGCCACCCGAAACAGGGGAAAGATTTTCGATGAGCAGTTCTTC.